Shown below are 15 T cell receptor beta chains from a single sample sequenced in a study of OX40 agonist ivuxolimab in advanced cancers. Sequencing was performed with immunoSEQ multiplex PCR; in TCRdb, only in-frame clones are kept and a portion is missing. The data show about 42,000 clones, around 91% seen once. Sequenced here: CD4+ or CD8+ T cells sorted from blood, sampled in a trial of the OX40 agonist ivuxolimab. The receptors here all came from an adult with an advanced solid tumor such as melanoma, head and neck, liver or kidney cancer.

V is TRBV9 and J is TRBJ2-1, with unresolved D. The CDR3 is 16 residues long. Trimming removed 0 bases from V and 4 bases from J, with 14 bases in between. From germline, CDR1 is SGDLS and CDR2 YYNGEE. The CDR3 loop is CASSVARTSYYNEQFF. The CDR3 nucleotides read TGTGCCAGCAGCGTAGCTCGCACCTCGTATTACAATGAGCAGTTCTTC.

The chain recombines TRBV6-6 with TRBJ2-1; possible D gene TRBD2, 5 bases. This CDR3 spans 14 amino acids. The germline CDR1 and CDR2 sequences are MNHNY and SVGAGI (reference sequence). V was shortened by 2 bases and J by 9 bases, with 14 bases between the two germline ends. The CDR3, as DNA: TGTGCCAGCAGTTACCCCTCTAGCTTTGGTGAGCAGTTCTTC. Protein product: CASSYPSSFGEQFF.

The chain couples TRBV7-3 to TRBJ2-3; TRBD2 agrees at 11 bases. The CDR3 consists of 17 residues. Trimming removed 5 bases from V and 2 bases from J; junction bases left unmatched: 9. The germline CDR1 and CDR2 sequences are SGHTA and FQGTGA. The CDR3 sequence is CASSEHLAGGLTDTQYF. Here the CDR3 DNA reads TGTGCCAGCAGCGAACACCTAGCGGGAGGTCTCACAGATACGCAGTATTTT.

V usage is TRBV5-6 and J usage is TRBJ1-2, with TRBD1 as a possible D gene (5 bases). V gave up 2 bases and J gave up 5 bases, with 13 bases separating them. The germline V gene encodes CDR1 SGHDT and CDR2 YYEEEE. This CDR3 region has 14 residues. CDR3 nucleotides: TGTGCCAGCAGCTTAGCACCGGGGCGGTATGGCTACACCTTC. This sequence encodes CASSLAPGRYGYTF. Full variable domain (rest looked up from reference TRBV5-6 and TRBJ1-2): DAGVTQSPTHLIKTRGQQVTLRCSPKSGHDTVSWYQQALGQGPQFIFQYYEEEERQRGNFPDRFSGHQFPNYSSELNVNALLLGDSALYLCASSLAPGRYGYTFGSGTRLTVV.

The gene calls are TRBV9 and TRBJ2-1; D may be TRBD2 (5 bases). The germline CDR1 and CDR2 sequences are SGDLS and YYNGEE. CDR3 length: 14 residues. V lost 0 bases to trimming and J lost 8 bases, with 12 bases between them. The CDR3 spells CASSVDPDWDEQFF. DNA for the CDR3: TGTGCCAGCAGCGTAGATCCGGACTGGGATGAGCAGTTCTTC.

V usage is TRBV11-2 and J usage is TRBJ1-1, with TRBD1 matching over 9 bases. V trimming: 6 bases; J trimming: 1 base; junction bases outside the gene matches: 15. The CDR3 extends over 18 amino acids. Germline CDR1 and CDR2: SGHAT and FQNNGV. The CDR3 DNA is TGTGCCAGCAGTTCCCGACAGGGGGATCTGAGGCGGAACACTGAAGCTTTCTTT. Protein: CASSSRQGDLRRNTEAFF.

The chain recombines TRBV5-1 with TRBJ1-1, with D unclear. Per germline, CDR1 SGHRS and CDR2 YFSETQ. V was clipped by 0 bases and J by 1 base, with 7 bases between them. The CDR3 contains 14 residues. The CDR3 nucleotides are TGCGCCAGCAGCTTGGAAGGTGGGAACACTGAAGCTTTCTTT. Amino acid sequence: CASSLEGGNTEAFF.

This sequence joins TRBV5-1 and TRBJ2-3; D may match TRBD1 or TRBD2 (6 bases each). The germline V and J ends were trimmed by 3 bases and 4 bases, with 15 bases remaining between them. Germline CDR1 is SGHRS and CDR2 is YFSETQ. The CDR3 is 15 amino acids. In nucleotides, the CDR3 is TGCGCCAGCAGCTCGAGAGGGGGGAGTTCAGATACGCAGTATTTT. As protein: CASSSRGGSSDTQYF.

The rearrangement links TRBV6-5 to TRBJ2-3; no clear D. The CDR3 runs 11 residues. The germline gives CDR1 MNHEY, CDR2 SVGAGI. V gave up 6 bases and J gave up 6 bases, with 7 bases separating them. Here the CDR3 DNA reads TGTGCCAGCAGAATTAGGGATACGCAGTATTTT. Encoded protein: CASRIRDTQYF.

The chain joins TRBV28 to TRBJ1-6, with D hard to call. The ends were cut back, 4 bases at V and 0 bases at J, with 10 bases in the middle. This CDR3 comprises 16 residues. Germline CDR1 reads MDHEN; CDR2 reads SYDVKM. Written as DNA, the CDR3 is TGTGCCAGCAGTTCCCCCCGGACCTCCTATAATTCACCCCTCCACTTT. This encodes CASSSPRTSYNSPLHF.

Only one count was recorded for this clone. The chain recombines TRBV6-1 with TRBJ1-1; TRBD1 agrees at 7 bases. Germline V gene lookup returns CDR1 MNHNS and CDR2 SASEGT. The CDR3 runs 15 residues. J lost 5 bases, V lost 8 bases, and 14 bases had no gene match. CDR3 sequence (DNA): TGTGCCAGCCTCATAAGGGGGCGCGGTCATACTGAAGCTTTCTTT. Translated: CASLIRGRGHTEAFF.

The chain uses TRBV6-6 and TRBJ1-1; tentative D call: TRBD1 (5 bases). Germline CDR1 is MNHNY and CDR2 is SVGAGI (reference sequence). Deletions cut 2 bases from V and 4 bases from J, with 17 bases between. The CDR3 is 16 amino acids. The CDR3 spells CASSYGQGVVGTEAFF. The CDR3 nucleotides read TGTGCCAGCAGTTACGGGCAGGGCGTTGTCGGCACTGAAGCTTTCTTT.

This chain joins TRBV28 and TRBJ2-3; no clear D gene. The V gene lost 2 bases and the J gene lost 0 bases, with 12 bases spanning the gap. The CDR3 loop spans 16 amino acids. From germline, CDR1 is MDHEN and CDR2 SYDVKM. CDR3 sequence: CASSLIRVSSTDTQYF. Here the CDR3 DNA reads TGTGCCAGCAGTTTAATCCGGGTGTCTAGCACAGATACGCAGTATTTT.

The rearrangement links TRBV6-5 to TRBJ2-5; maybe TRBD1 (6 bases). V was trimmed by 6 bases and J by 2 bases, leaving 13 bases between them. Germline lookup yields CDR1 MNHEY and CDR2 SVGAGI. CDR3 length: 14 amino acids. The CDR3 DNA follows: TGTGCCAGCAGCCTCAGGGGCCTGCAAGAGACCCAGTACTTC. It is translated as CASSLRGLQETQYF.

J is TRBJ2-3 and V is TRBV5-1, with D possibly matching TRBD1 (6 bases). V dropped 4 bases and J dropped 2 bases, with 11 bases sitting between them. CDR1 is SGHRS, CDR2 YFSETQ, per germline. CDR3 size: 14 residues. Written as DNA, the CDR3 is TGCGCCAGCAGCCCCCGGGACACCACAGATACGCAGTATTTT. It translates to CASSPRDTTDTQYF.